One and the same sample provided the 15 T cell receptor beta chains below, sequenced in a study of T cells after yellow fever vaccination. One entry per CDR3 protein, called by TCRdb with MiXCR from the 5' RACE reads. The sample records 550,000 to 750,000 distinct CDR3 sequences, 13% being singletons. Specimen: PBMCs, collected on the day of the yellow fever booster vaccination. The receptors derive from a man in his thirties or forties who received the YFV17D yellow fever vaccine.

This clonotype was seen a few times. V usage is TRBV20-1 and J usage is TRBJ2-3; D might be TRBD2 (6 bases). V was pared by 6 bases and J by 2 bases, with 18 bases between. This CDR3 is 15 amino acids long. The germline V gene has CDR1 DFQATT and CDR2 SNEGSKA (reference sequence). Here the CDR3 reads CSAALPGLPTDTQYF. The CDR3 DNA reads TGCAGTGCAGCTTTACCGGGACTCCCCACAGATACGCAGTATTTT.

This clonotype was picked up a small number of times. The gene calls are TRBV5-1 and TRBJ1-2; TRBD1 matches 11 bases. The CDR3 has 14 residues. The germline gives CDR1 SGHRS, CDR2 YFSETQ. Trimming took 4 bases from V and 8 from J; bases not matched to a gene: 7. The CDR3, as DNA: TGCGCCAGCAGCCAAGGACAGGGGGCGCGAGGCTACACCTTC. Its translation is CASSQGQGARGYTF.

This clonotype appeared a few times. The chain employs TRBV7-9 and TRBJ2-3, with TRBD2 matching 8 bases. Germline loops: CDR1 SEHNR, CDR2 FQNEAQ (reference sequence). The J segment lost 4 bases and the V segment lost 8 bases, leaving 8 bases of the junction unmatched. CDR3 size: 14 residues. This chain's CDR3 is CASPGASGPDTQYF. CDR3 coding DNA: TGTGCCAGCCCCGGCGCTAGCGGGCCAGATACGCAGTATTTT.

The rearrangement joins TRBV11-2 to TRBJ2-5, with D perhaps being TRBD1 or TRBD2 (5 bases each). The CDR3 covers 14 residues. Germline CDR1 SGHAT, CDR2 FQNNGV. The ends were cut back, 1 base at V and 9 bases at J, with 15 bases in the middle. The CDR3, as DNA: TGTGCCAGCAGCTTAGTGGGGACGGGGAGACCCCAGTACTTC. This gives the protein CASSLVGTGRPQYF.

This clonotype occurred a few times. This sequence joins TRBV24-1 and TRBJ2-5, with D possibly called TRBD1 or TRBD2 (6 bases each). CDR3 length equals 15 residues. Germline values: CDR1 KGHDR, CDR2 SFDVKD. V was clipped by 1 base and J by 5 bases, with 13 bases between them. The CDR3 DNA follows: TGTGCCACCAGTGATTTTTCGGGGGCAGGGGAGACCCAGTACTTC. Translated: CATSDFSGAGETQYF.

This clonotype has just a few counts. The chain carries TRBV12-3 or TRBV12-4 and TRBJ2-5; tentatively, D is TRBD1 or TRBD2 (5 bases each). Trimming pared 6 bases from V and 9 bases from J, leaving 17 bases between. There are 13 residues in the CDR3. This chain's CDR3 is CASSRDGYVAQYF. CDR3 DNA sequence: TGTGCCAGCAGCCGGGACGGCTACGTGGCCCAGTACTTC.

This clonotype turned up a few times. The chain employs TRBV10-3 and TRBJ2-6; maybe TRBD2 (6 bases). The germline gives CDR1 ENHRY, CDR2 SYGVKD. The germline V and J ends were trimmed by 6 bases and 6 bases, with 15 bases remaining between them. CDR3 length: 15 residues. In DNA form, the CDR3 reads TGTGCCATCAGGGGGACTGGAGGGGCGGCCAACGTCCTGACTTTC. Translating gives CAIRGTGGAANVLTF.

The chain is built from TRBV4-1 and TRBJ2-7; TRBD1 is a possible D gene (6 bases). The germline gives CDR1 MGHRA, CDR2 YSYEKL. This CDR3 is 15 amino acids long. With 0 bases removed from V and 5 bases from J, the gap between germline ends came to 14 bases. CDR3: CASSQEGRGTDEQYF. Here the CDR3 DNA reads TGCGCCAGCAGCCAAGAAGGCAGGGGTACGGACGAGCAGTACTTC.

This clonotype was seen at least ten times. The chain links TRBV6-5 to TRBJ2-6, with 7 bases aligning to TRBD1. V shed 3 bases, J shed 2 bases, and the junction held 7 bases outside the gene matches. The CDR3 has 17 residues. Germline CDR1 and CDR2: MNHEY and SVGAGI. This CDR3 reads CASSYNRGLPGANVLTF. The CDR3 bases are TGTGCCAGCAGTTATAACAGGGGCTTGCCTGGGGCCAACGTCCTGACTTTC.

V usage is TRBV7-3 and J usage is TRBJ2-2; D unresolved. CDR1 and CDR2 from the germline V gene are SGHTA and FQGTGA. The CDR3 sequence is 13 residues long. Trimming removed 5 bases from V and 4 bases from J, with 8 bases in between. The CDR3 DNA is TGTGCCAGCAGCACCCGTGGCACCGGGGAGCTGTTTTTT. Translated, it gives CASSTRGTGELFF.

A few counts support this clonotype. The J gene is TRBJ2-1, the V gene TRBV19; D gene unclear. The CDR3 covers 15 residues. The V end lost 0 bases, the J end lost 4 bases, and 10 bases lay between the germline ends. In germline, CDR1 is LNHDA, CDR2 SQIVND (reference sequence). The CDR3 loop reads CASSIDFQEYNEQFF. The CDR3, as DNA: TGTGCCAGTAGTATAGATTTCCAGGAGTACAATGAGCAGTTCTTC.

The J gene is TRBJ2-1, the V gene TRBV5-1; TRBD2 agrees at 12 bases. The germline V gene encodes CDR1 SGHRS and CDR2 YFSETQ. The V and J ends lost 0 bases and 1 base, in that order; junction bases with no gene match: 2. The CDR3 loop spans 17 amino acids. CDR3 loop: CASSLATSGRSYNEQFF. The CDR3 DNA reads as TGCGCCAGCAGCTTGGCTACTAGCGGGAGGTCCTACAATGAGCAGTTCTTC.

The chain has TRBV20-1 and TRBJ2-1, with D possibly matching TRBD2 (5 bases). CDR3 length equals 16 residues. V lost 1 base and J 0 bases, leaving 13 bases between the germline ends. The V gene's germline CDR1 is DFQATT and CDR2 SNEGSKA (reference sequence). The CDR3 DNA is TGCAGTGCTAGAGCATTAGCGAGGAGCTCCTACAATGAGCAGTTCTTC. Protein: CSARALARSSYNEQFF.

The V and J genes are TRBV3-1 and TRBJ2-7; no clear D gene. CDR1 and CDR2 (germline): LGHDT, YNNKEL (reference sequence). The CDR3 extends over 11 amino acids. Trimming stripped 6 bases from V and 6 bases from J, with 9 bases between. The CDR3 here is CASRGSGEQYF. DNA for the CDR3: TGTGCCAGCAGAGGATCGGGCGAGCAGTACTTC.

This clonotype was counted ten times or more. V gene TRBV30 combines with J gene TRBJ2-7; the D is unclear. From germline, CDR1 is GTSNPN and CDR2 SVGIG (reference sequence). The CDR3 is made up of 12 amino acids. Trimming removed 0 bases from V and 1 base from J, with 4 bases in between. CDR3 protein: CAWSVGSYEQYF. CDR3 DNA sequence: TGTGCCTGGAGTGTCGGATCCTACGAGCAGTACTTC.